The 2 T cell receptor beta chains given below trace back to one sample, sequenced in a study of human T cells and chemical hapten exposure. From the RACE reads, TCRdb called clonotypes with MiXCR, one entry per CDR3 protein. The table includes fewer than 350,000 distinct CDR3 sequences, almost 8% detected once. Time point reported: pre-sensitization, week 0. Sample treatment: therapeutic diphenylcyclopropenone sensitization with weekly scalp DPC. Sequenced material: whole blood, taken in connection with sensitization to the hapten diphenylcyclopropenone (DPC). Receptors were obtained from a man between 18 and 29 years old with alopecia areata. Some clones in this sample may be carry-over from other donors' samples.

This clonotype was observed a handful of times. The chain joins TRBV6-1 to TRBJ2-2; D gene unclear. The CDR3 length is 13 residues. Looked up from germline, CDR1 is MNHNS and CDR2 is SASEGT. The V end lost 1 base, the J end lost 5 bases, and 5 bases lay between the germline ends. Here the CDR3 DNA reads TGTGCCAGCAGTGAAGTACAAACCGGGGAGCTGTTTTTT. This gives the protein CASSEVQTGELFF.

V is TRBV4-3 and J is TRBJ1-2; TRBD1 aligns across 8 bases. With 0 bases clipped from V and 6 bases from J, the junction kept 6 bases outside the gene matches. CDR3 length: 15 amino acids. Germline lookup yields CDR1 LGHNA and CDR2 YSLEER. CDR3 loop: CASSQDHLTGDGYTF. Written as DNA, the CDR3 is TGCGCCAGCAGCCAAGATCATTTGACAGGGGATGGCTACACCTTC.